This TCR beta chain is from a study of shared clonotypes between healthy human individuals. Study conclusions and caveats: The sharing of about 5.3% of naive CD4 clonotypes was seen across a handful of donors.

In germline, CDR1 is MNHEY, CDR2 SVGAGI. V lost 0 bases, J lost 5 bases, and 13 bases lay in between. The CDR3 is made up of 15 amino acids. Using immunoSEQ multiplex PCR, the repertoire was profiled, and TCRdb retains in-frame clones only, with some absent. The sample includes a few million clones, 80% to 95% of them seen just once. A word on this clone: What it binds is not known.

The sequenced sample was naive CD4+ T cells from PBMCs. The subset was: CD45RA+ positively selected. The clonotype comes from a man aged 18 to 30 in good health. Some clones in this sample may be carry-over from other donors' samples. V usage is TRBV6-5 and J usage is TRBJ2-5, with D maybe TRBD2 (5 bases). The DNA for the CDR3 is TGTGCCAGCAGTTACTCTTCTGGGAGTAGCGAGACCCAGTACTTC. Its translation is CASSYSSGSSETQYF.